Each of the 2 T cell receptor beta chains below was sequenced from the same sample in a study of neurological immune-mediated disorders. This sample's time point: technical triplicate 3. TCRdb re-derived calls from the 5' RACE reads in MiXCR, one entry per CDR3 protein. The sample consists of approximately 40,000 distinct CDR3 sequences, roughly 21% of them appearing once. The sequenced sample consisted of PBMCs. The receptors were sampled from a man aged 60-69 years with HTLV-1-associated myelopathy (HAM/TSP).

The chain combines TRBV4-3 with TRBJ2-1; D remains unclear. This CDR3 is 15 amino acids long. Per the germline V gene, CDR1 is LGHNA and CDR2 is YSLEER. V lost 1 base, J lost 7 bases, and 14 bases lay in between. CDR3 bases: TGCGCCAGCAGCCAAGGGGCCTATACTCTAAATGAGCAGTTCTTC. Translating it yields CASSQGAYTLNEQFF.

This clonotype was detected ten times or more. The V and J genes are TRBV20-1 and TRBJ1-5; the D gene is possibly TRBD1 (6 bases). The CDR3 consists of 15 residues. The germline V gene encodes CDR1 DFQATT and CDR2 SNEGSKA (reference sequence). The V end was cut by 0 bases, the J end by 5 bases, with 14 bases between. CDR3 sequence reads: CSARDVTGSHQPQHF. As DNA, the CDR3 is TGCAGTGCTAGAGATGTGACAGGTTCTCATCAGCCCCAGCATTTT.